Each of the 31 T cell receptor beta chains below was sequenced from the same sample in a study of blood T cell repertoires in COVID-19. Assay: immunoSEQ multiplex PCR; the TCRdb copy retains only in-frame clones and omits some. The sample consists of roughly 200,000 clones, 90% of them appearing once. What was sequenced was peripheral blood. The source is a man aged 50 to 60 with acute or convalescent COVID-19.

CDR3 bases: TGTGCCAGCAGTTACCGGCAGGTGAACACTGAAGCTTTCTTT. Encoded protein: CASSYRQVNTEAFF. The rearrangement uses TRBV6-5 and TRBJ1-1; D unresolved. Germline lookup yields CDR1 MNHEY and CDR2 SVGAGI. This CDR3 region has 14 residues. V gave up 2 bases and J gave up 0 bases, with 7 bases separating them.

The CDR3 is CASSQPQNNSPLHF. The CDR3 DNA reads as TGTGCCAGCAGCCAACCACAGAATAATTCACCCCTCCACTTT. V usage is TRBV3-1 (or the pseudogene TRBV3-2) and J usage is TRBJ1-6; no clear D gene. The CDR3 runs to 14 residues. Between the trimmed V and J ends, which lost 2 bases and 5 bases, there was a span of 7 bases. Germline V lookup: CDR1 LGHDT, CDR2 YNNKEL (reference sequence).

The rearrangement links TRBV5-6 to TRBJ2-3; the match to TRBD1 covers 7 bases. CDR3 length equals 15 residues. Per germline, CDR1 SGHDT and CDR2 YYEEEE. V lost 4 bases, J lost 4 bases, and 9 bases stayed unmatched. The CDR3 coding sequence is TGTGCCAGCAGCCAGGAGACAGGGAGCCCAGATACGCAGTATTTT. Translated, it gives CASSQETGSPDTQYF.

The rearrangement joins TRBV7-2 to TRBJ2-5; 8 bases map to TRBD1. CDR3 length equals 16 residues. The germline gives CDR1 SGHTA, CDR2 FQGNSA. The trim removed 2 bases at V and 4 bases at J, leaving 9 bases unmatched. The CDR3 is CASSLKAGGGPETQYF. DNA of the CDR3: TGTGCCAGCAGCTTAAAGGCAGGGGGCGGTCCAGAGACCCAGTACTTC.

The chain couples TRBV5-5 to TRBJ1-6, with D possibly being TRBD1 (6 bases). Germline V lookup: CDR1 SGHKS, CDR2 YYEKEE (reference sequence). This CDR3 has 15 residues. The germline V and J ends were trimmed by 0 bases and 6 bases, with 10 bases remaining between them. The DNA of the CDR3 is TGTGCCAGCAGCTTGGAGTACAGGGCTAATTCACCCCTCCACTTT. Amino acids: CASSLEYRANSPLHF. Full variable domain (outside the CDR3, taken from reference TRBV5-5 and TRBJ1-6): DAGVTQSPTHLIKTRGQQVTLRCSPISGHKSVSWYQQVLGQGPQFIFQYYEKEERGRGNFPDRFSARQFPNYSSELNVNALLLGDSALYLCASSLEYRANSPLHFGNGTRLTVT.

The rearrangement links TRBV28 to TRBJ2-5, with a weak D call TRBD2 (6 bases). Trimming removed 4 bases at V and 9 bases at J, with 18 bases between. The germline V gene encodes CDR1 MDHEN and CDR2 SYDVKM. The CDR3 sequence is 14 residues long. The CDR3 DNA reads as TGTGCCAGCAGTTCGTCGGTATGGGGGGAGGCCCAGTACTTC. Protein: CASSSSVWGEAQYF.

The V call is TRBV18, the J call TRBJ2-1, with a tentative D call TRBD1 (6 bases). Trimming cost V 4 bases and J 0 bases, with 10 bases left between them. CDR1 is KGHSH, CDR2 LQKENI, per germline. The CDR3 length is 15 residues. In DNA form, the CDR3 reads TGTGCCAGCTCACAGGGGGTACTCTCCTACAATGAGCAGTTCTTC. Translation gives CASSQGVLSYNEQFF.

The V gene is TRBV6-6, the J gene TRBJ2-2; TRBD2 matches at 8 bases. The CDR3 extends over 14 amino acids. Losses at the gene ends were 0 bases for V and 8 bases for J; bases not matched to a gene: 2. Germline V gene sequence: CDR1 MNHNY, CDR2 SVGAGI (reference sequence). The CDR3: CASSYSSGGGELFF. CDR3 bases: TGTGCCAGCAGTTACTCTTCGGGAGGGGGGGAGCTGTTTTTT.

The rearrangement joins TRBV7-9 to TRBJ2-5; D ambiguous. Looked up from germline, CDR1 is SEHNR and CDR2 is FQNEAQ (reference sequence). The CDR3 length is 15 residues. V gave up 5 bases and J gave up 5 bases, with 18 bases separating them. The CDR3 DNA follows: TGTGCCAGCAGCCCTGCCCTTCTAGAGATGGAGACCCAGTACTTC. This translates into CASSPALLEMETQYF.

The chain employs TRBV4-3 and TRBJ2-1, with TRBD1 matching over 7 bases. Germline V CDR1 and CDR2: LGHNA, YSLEER. The CDR3 contains 14 residues. The V and J ends lost 0 bases and 7 bases, in that order; junction bases with no gene match: 3. This chain's CDR3 is CASSQDDRENEQFF. CDR3 DNA: TGCGCCAGCAGCCAAGACGACAGGGAGAATGAGCAGTTCTTC.

Only one count was recorded for this clone. The chain links TRBV6-6 to TRBJ1-5; 8 bases match TRBD1. Trimming removed 8 bases from V and 5 bases from J; junction bases left unmatched: 2. CDR3 length: 12 residues. In germline, CDR1 is MNHNY, CDR2 SVGAGI (reference sequence). As DNA, the CDR3 is TGTGCCAGCGGACAGGGAGATCAGCCCCAGCATTTT. Translated, it gives CASGQGDQPQHF.

The chain links TRBV3-1 (or the pseudogene TRBV3-2) to TRBJ2-1, with 11 bases matching TRBD2. CDR1 and CDR2 (germline): LGHDT, YNNKEL (reference sequence). The ends lost 4 bases at V and 3 bases at J; junction bases unmatched: 5. The CDR3 length is 16 residues. The CDR3 DNA follows: TGTGCCAGCAGCCTTGGACTAGCGGGCTACTACAATGAGCAGTTCTTC. Its translation is CASSLGLAGYYNEQFF.

The CDR3: CSASSLSGGASETQYF. The CDR3 nucleotides are TGCAGTGCTAGTTCCCTTAGCGGGGGGGCCTCAGAGACCCAGTACTTC. This chain links TRBV20-1 with TRBJ2-5; TRBD2 matches at 11 bases. Germline loops: CDR1 DFQATT, CDR2 SNEGSKA (reference sequence). This CDR3 is 16 amino acids long. Losses at the gene ends were 3 bases for V and 4 bases for J; bases not matched to a gene: 10.

The chain recombines TRBV7-9 with TRBJ2-5; TRBD1 aligns across 8 bases. CDR1 and CDR2 from the germline V gene are SEHNR and FQNEAQ (reference sequence). The trim removed 5 bases at V and 2 bases at J, leaving 4 bases unmatched. This CDR3 is 14 amino acids long. The CDR3 coding sequence is TGTGCCAGCAGCCACACAGGGGGACAAGAGACCCAGTACTTC. Amino acids: CASSHTGGQETQYF.

The V call is TRBV6-1, the J call TRBJ2-3, with D possibly TRBD1 on 6 matching bases. The CDR3 extends over 16 amino acids. V was clipped by 2 bases and J by 1 base, with 13 bases between them. Germline assignment: CDR1 MNHNS and CDR2 SASEGT. CDR3 in amino acids: CASSENPRGRTDTQYF. CDR3 nucleotides: TGTGCCAGCAGTGAAAACCCCAGGGGACGCACAGATACGCAGTATTTT.

Here the CDR3 DNA reads TGCGCCAGCAGCCTACGGACAGGGGCTTACTACGAGCAGTACTTC. The encoded protein is CASSLRTGAYYEQYF. The rearrangement joins TRBV5-1 to TRBJ2-7; TRBD1 matches 9 bases. This CDR3 spans 15 amino acids. Trimming at V came to 4 bases and at J to 3 bases, leaving 8 bases not matched to a gene. Germline V lookup: CDR1 SGHRS, CDR2 YFSETQ.

The V gene is TRBV7-3, the J gene TRBJ2-1; 7 bases align to TRBD1. The germline V gene has CDR1 SGHTA and CDR2 FQGTGA. The CDR3 spans 15 residues. Unmatched junction bases numbered 2, after V lost 1 base and J lost 2 bases. CDR3 sequence: CASSLNRGPYNEQFF. The CDR3 DNA reads as TGTGCCAGCAGCTTAAACAGGGGACCCTACAATGAGCAGTTCTTC.

The chain carries TRBV19 and TRBJ1-4; D possibly corresponds to TRBD1 (5 bases). Trimming removed 7 bases at V and 0 bases at J, with 12 bases between. This CDR3 spans 15 amino acids. Germline CDR1 LNHDA, CDR2 SQIVND (reference sequence). CDR3 sequence: CASKAGGTTNEKLFF. CDR3 coding DNA: TGTGCCAGTAAGGCCGGGGGAACAACTAATGAAAAACTGTTTTTT.

The chain is built from TRBV15 and TRBJ2-5; D not certain. Per germline, CDR1 LNHNV and CDR2 YYDKDF (reference sequence). The CDR3 totals 14 residues. V lost 1 base and J 3 bases, leaving 9 bases between the germline ends. CDR3 DNA sequence: TGTGCCACCAGCAGAGGCGCCAGGAAAGAGACCCAGTACTTC. Protein sequence: CATSRGARKETQYF.

This chain links TRBV6-2 or TRBV6-3 with TRBJ1-2; no firm D call. CDR3 length equals 14 residues. V gave up 0 bases and J gave up 5 bases, with 10 bases separating them. Germline V gene lookup returns CDR1 MNHEY and CDR2 SVGEGT. CDR3 sequence reads: CASSYSATFYGYTF. The CDR3 DNA reads as TGTGCCAGCAGTTACTCGGCAACGTTTTATGGCTACACCTTC.

The V gene is TRBV7-3, the J gene TRBJ2-2, with TRBD1 matching 10 bases. Germline loops: CDR1 SGHTA, CDR2 FQGTGA. The length of the CDR3 is 15 residues. The V segment lost 5 bases and the J segment 8 bases; nucleotides outside the gene matches: 8. CDR3 nucleotides: TGTGCCAGCAGCCTTTCGACAGGGGGCACTGGGGAGCTGTTTTTT. Encoded protein: CASSLSTGGTGELFF.

This sequence joins TRBV30 and TRBJ2-1; the match to TRBD2 covers 8 bases. Germline assignment: CDR1 GTSNPN and CDR2 SVGIG (reference sequence). With V trimmed by 8 bases and J by 0 bases, 9 bases remained unmatched. CDR3 length equals 15 residues. CDR3 region: CAVRLASSSYNEQFF. CDR3 DNA: TGTGCCGTACGACTAGCGTCGAGCTCCTACAATGAGCAGTTCTTC.

The V gene is TRBV19, the J gene TRBJ2-7; 9 positions match TRBD1. The V gene's germline CDR1 is LNHDA and CDR2 SQIVND (reference sequence). CDR3 length equals 13 residues. After removal of 8 bases from V and 1 base from J, the junction contained 3 bases not matched to a gene. In DNA, the CDR3 is TGTGCCAGTTCGGGACAGGGTTCCTACGAGCAGTACTTC. Amino acids: CASSGQGSYEQYF.

The J gene is TRBJ2-5, the V gene TRBV3-1 (or the pseudogene TRBV3-2), with 8 positions matching TRBD2. CDR1 is LGHDT, CDR2 YNNKEL, per germline (reference sequence). The ends lost 4 bases at V and 4 bases at J; junction bases unmatched: 5. The CDR3 is 14 residues long. As DNA, the CDR3 is TGTGCCAGCAGCCGTCGGGGGGGCGCAGAGACCCAGTACTTC. It translates to CASSRRGGAETQYF.

Points on this clone: One end of the junction does not line up with germline, which may come from a read error. The chain links TRBV20-1 to TRBJ1-1, with D perhaps matching TRBD1 (5 bases). Per the germline V gene, CDR1 is DFQATT and CDR2 is SNEGSKA (reference sequence). The CDR3 covers 11 residues. This chain's CDR3 is CSARWGREAFF. The CDR3 DNA sequence: TGCAGCGCTAGGTGGGGCCGAGAAGCTTTCTTT.

The genes are TRBV11-1 and TRBJ2-3, with D possibly TRBD2 on 6 matching bases. CDR3 length: 15 residues. Germline CDR1 is SGHAT and CDR2 is FQDESV (reference sequence). V was pared by 5 bases and J by 7 bases, with 19 bases between. CDR3 loop: CASSPSRDFGHTQYF. As DNA, the CDR3 is TGTGCCAGCAGCCCTTCCCGGGACTTCGGGCATACGCAGTATTTT.

The chain uses TRBV2 and TRBJ2-7; D remains ambiguous. V was cut by 3 bases and J by 4 bases, with 16 bases left in between. Looked up from germline, CDR1 is SNHLY and CDR2 is FYNNEI. The CDR3 consists of 15 residues. The CDR3 reads CASSEEWSRSYEQYV. CDR3 nucleotide sequence: TGTGCCAGCAGTGAGGAATGGAGTCGGAGTTACGAGCAGTACGTC.

J is TRBJ2-7 and V is TRBV6-9; TRBD2 might be the D (7 bases). Germline CDR1 is MNHGY and CDR2 is SVAAGI. The CDR3 runs 12 residues. CDR3 sequence (DNA): TGTGCCAGCAGTTATTGTCCAGGGGAGGGTTTCGTC. Encoded protein: CASSYCPGEGFV.

This clone occurred a few times. This chain uses TRBV27 with TRBJ1-2, with TRBD1 matching over 9 bases. Germline lookup yields CDR1 MNHEY and CDR2 SMNVEV (reference sequence). The CDR3 sequence is 17 residues long. Unmatched junction bases numbered 13, after V lost 6 bases and J lost 2 bases. This chain's CDR3 is CASSPGQGRIRNYGYTF. In nucleotides, the CDR3 is TGTGCCAGCAGCCCGGGACAGGGAAGGATTCGGAACTATGGCTACACCTTC.

This chain connects TRBV30 to TRBJ1-1, with unresolved D. The CDR3 contains 13 residues. Germline V CDR1 and CDR2: GTSNPN, SVGIG (reference sequence). V lost 4 bases and J lost 0, with 9 bases in between. CDR3 DNA sequence: TGTGCCTGGATCGTAACTATGAACACTGAAGCTTTCTTT. Protein: CAWIVTMNTEAFF.

J is TRBJ2-5 and V is TRBV2; TRBD2 aligns across 8 bases. Trimming took 0 bases from V and 7 from J; bases not matched to a gene: 7. The CDR3 spans 15 residues. Germline V gene data show CDR1 as SNHLY and CDR2 as FYNNEI. The CDR3 coding sequence is TGTGCCAGCAGTGAAGCGTTAGCGGGACTGGGGACCCAGTACTTC. It encodes CASSEALAGLGTQYF.